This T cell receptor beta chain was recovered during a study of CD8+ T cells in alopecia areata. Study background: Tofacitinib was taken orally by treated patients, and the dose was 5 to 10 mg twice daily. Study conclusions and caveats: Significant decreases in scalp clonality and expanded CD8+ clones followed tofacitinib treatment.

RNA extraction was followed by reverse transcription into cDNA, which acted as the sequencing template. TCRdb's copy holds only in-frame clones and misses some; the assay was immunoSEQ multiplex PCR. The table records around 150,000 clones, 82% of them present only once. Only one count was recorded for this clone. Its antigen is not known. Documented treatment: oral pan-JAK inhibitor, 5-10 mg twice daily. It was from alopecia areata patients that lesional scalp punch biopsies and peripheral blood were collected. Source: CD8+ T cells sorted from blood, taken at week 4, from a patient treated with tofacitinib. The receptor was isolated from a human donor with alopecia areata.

The CDR3 nucleotides are TGTGCCAGCAGCTCGACCGGGCCTCACGAGACCCAGTACTTC. Protein sequence: CASSSTGPHETQYF. The genes are TRBV7-9 and TRBJ2-5, with D unclear. From germline, CDR1 is SEHNR and CDR2 FQNEAQ (reference sequence). The CDR3 extends over 14 amino acids. The V and J ends lost 4 bases and 5 bases respectively, with 14 bases between them.